This passage covers 19 T cell receptor beta chains from one sample sequenced in a study of identifying expanded T cells in peripheral blood. Sequenced by immunoSEQ multiplex PCR; TCRdb stores in-frame clones only, minus some. The sample has 60,000 to 65,000 clones; about four fifths are singletons. Specimen: blood. The receptors stem from a person aged 18 to 70 in good health.

V and J are TRBV7-8 and TRBJ2-5, with TRBD1 matching 7 bases. The J segment lost 5 bases and the V segment lost 3 bases, leaving 6 bases of the junction unmatched. The germline gives CDR1 SGHVS, CDR2 FQNEAQ. This CDR3 spans 14 amino acids. CDR3 protein: CASSFRGGRETQYF. The CDR3 DNA reads as TGTGCCAGCAGCTTTAGAGGGGGCCGTGAGACCCAGTACTTC.

This rearrangement joins TRBV5-1 to TRBJ1-1, with 10 bases fitting TRBD1. Germline V gives CDR1 SGHRS, CDR2 YFSETQ. CDR3 length: 15 amino acids. V lost 4 bases and J lost 1; bases outside the gene matches: 4. The CDR3 DNA sequence: TGCGCCAGCAGCGGGGGGACAGGGGCGAACACTGAAGCTTTCTTT. It encodes CASSGGTGANTEAFF.

This chain joins TRBV7-3 and TRBJ1-1; 8 nucleotides match TRBD1. The junction had 7 bases not matched to a gene; V was cut back by 6 bases and J by 1 base. The CDR3 consists of 15 residues. Germline CDR1 and CDR2: SGHTA and FQGTGA. The chain's CDR3 is CASSAGQGSNTEAFF. As DNA, the CDR3 is TGTGCCAGCAGTGCCGGACAGGGATCGAACACTGAAGCTTTCTTT.

The genes are TRBV15 and TRBJ2-4; the D gene is possibly TRBD1 (5 bases). The CDR3 loop spans 14 amino acids. The germline CDR1 and CDR2 sequences are LNHNV and YYDKDF (reference sequence). The V end was cut by 1 base, the J end by 5 bases, with 9 bases between. In DNA form, the CDR3 reads TGTGCCACCAGCAGAGGACAGTCAGAAAACATTCAGTACTTC. It encodes CATSRGQSENIQYF.

The chain uses TRBV28 and TRBJ1-1, with 7 positions matching TRBD1. This CDR3 is 14 amino acids long. V lost 7 bases and J lost 1; bases outside the gene matches: 6. Germline V gene sequence: CDR1 MDHEN, CDR2 SYDVKM. CDR3 in amino acids: CASTQQGTNTEAFF. CDR3 nucleotide sequence: TGTGCCAGCACCCAACAGGGGACGAACACTGAAGCTTTCTTT. The variable domain in full, completed from reference TRBV28 and TRBJ1-1, reads DVKVTQSSRYLVKRTGEKVFLECVQDMDHENMFWYRQDPGLGLRLIYFSYDVKMKEKGDIPEGYSVSREKKERFSLILESASTNQTSMYLCASTQQGTNTEAFFGQGTRLTVV.

The CDR3 here is CATRRRDLGFANTGELFF. The CDR3 bases are TGTGCCACCCGACGACGGGATCTTGGGTTCGCGAACACCGGGGAGCTGTTTTTT. The chain uses TRBV27 and TRBJ2-2; D may be TRBD2 (5 bases). Germline V gene data show CDR1 as MNHEY and CDR2 as SMNVEV (reference sequence). The CDR3 extends over 18 amino acids. Trimming removed 10 bases from V and 0 bases from J, with 24 bases in between.

This clone has a single count. The chain recombines TRBV5-8 with TRBJ1-5; D is unclear. Trimming removed 6 bases at V and 5 bases at J, with 12 bases between. The CDR3 loop spans 13 amino acids. The germline gives CDR1 SGHTS, CDR2 YDEGEE. In nucleotides, the CDR3 is TGTGCCAGCACCCAAGGTGCGGATCAGCCCCAGCATTTT. It is translated as CASTQGADQPQHF.

This chain uses TRBV6-1 with TRBJ1-6; 8 bases agree with TRBD1. CDR1 MNHNS and CDR2 SASEGT come from the germline V gene. This CDR3 contains 15 residues. Trimming took 10 bases from V and 6 from J; bases not matched to a gene: 11. CDR3 DNA sequence: TGTGCCACCCAGGGGGCGGTTCTCGGTAATTCACCCCTCCACTTT. Residues: CATQGAVLGNSPLHF.

The chain recombines TRBV29-1 with TRBJ1-1; unclear D gene. Germline V gene lookup returns CDR1 SQVTM and CDR2 ANQGSEA. V dropped 6 bases and J dropped 4 bases, with 12 bases sitting between them. There are 12 residues in the CDR3. The DNA of the CDR3 is TGCAGCGTCCGAGTGCGGGGCACTGAAGCTTTCTTT. Encoded protein: CSVRVRGTEAFF.

The V gene is TRBV18, the J gene TRBJ2-5; 9 positions agree with TRBD1. The V gene's germline CDR1 is KGHSH and CDR2 LQKENI. V dropped 3 bases and J dropped 5; count of bases not matched to a gene: 4. CDR3 length equals 14 residues. The CDR3 here is CASSPGTGFETQYF. The DNA for the CDR3 is TGTGCCAGCTCACCCGGGACAGGGTTCGAGACCCAGTACTTC.

This clone was recorded a few times. The V and J genes are TRBV28 and TRBJ2-1; 10 nucleotides align to TRBD2. The CDR3 length is 16 residues. V lost 6 bases to trimming and J lost 6 bases; unmatched junction nucleotides: 11. CDR1 and CDR2 from the germline V gene are MDHEN and SYDVKM. CDR3 in DNA: TGTGCCAGCAGCACTCGGACTAGCGGAAAGTTCAATGAGCAGTTCTTC. Residues: CASSTRTSGKFNEQFF.

The rearrangement links TRBV11-3 to TRBJ1-1; D uncertain. The CDR3 covers 14 residues. In germline, CDR1 is SGHNT, CDR2 YENEEA. Trimming shortened V by 2 bases and J by 4 bases, and 11 bases separated the two germline ends. The CDR3 nucleotides are TGTGCCAGCAGCTTAATCCCCTGGGTCACTGAAGCTTTCTTT. Its protein product is CASSLIPWVTEAFF.

The chain is built from TRBV5-1 and TRBJ2-7; 7 nucleotides agree with TRBD1. Germline lookup yields CDR1 SGHRS and CDR2 YFSETQ. This CDR3 has 14 amino acids. Germline trimming cut 4 bases from V and 7 bases from J; bases unmatched to any gene: 11. CDR3 loop: CASSRSGGEEEQYF. The DNA of the CDR3 is TGCGCCAGCAGCCGCTCAGGGGGAGAAGAGGAGCAGTACTTC.

This chain uses TRBV10-3 with TRBJ2-1; the match to TRBD1 covers 10 bases. Germline V CDR1 and CDR2: ENHRY, SYGVKD. V lost 6 bases and J lost 8; bases outside the gene matches: 10. The CDR3 loop spans 15 amino acids. CDR3 bases: TGTGCCATCAGCCCGGGACAGGGGACACGGGATGAGCAGTTCTTC. Translating it yields CAISPGQGTRDEQFF.

V is TRBV25-1 and J is TRBJ2-1; no clear D gene. Germline assignment: CDR1 MGHDK and CDR2 SYGVNS. The CDR3 extends over 13 amino acids. With 6 bases removed from V and 7 bases from J, the gap between germline ends came to 13 bases. The CDR3 nucleotides read TGTGCCAGCAGCCCCGTCGAAGTAAATGAGCAGTTCTTC. This sequence encodes CASSPVEVNEQFF.

The chain has TRBV18 and TRBJ1-1, with D unresolved. CDR1 and CDR2 from the germline V gene are KGHSH and LQKENI. V was cut by 1 base and J by 3 bases, with 15 bases left in between. The CDR3 covers 16 residues. The CDR3 nucleotides are TGTGCCAGCTCACCACGGCCTCCGGGTCGGCACACTGAAGCTTTCTTT. Translation: CASSPRPPGRHTEAFF.

The CDR3 nucleotides read TGCGCCAGCAGCCAAACACGGGACAGGGATAGGGATGGCTACACCTTC. Residues: CASSQTRDRDRDGYTF. The rearrangement uses TRBV4-3 and TRBJ1-2; 9 bases fit TRBD1. From germline, CDR1 is LGHNA and CDR2 YSLEER. The junction had 10 bases not matched to a gene; V was cut back by 2 bases and J by 6 bases. The CDR3 runs to 16 residues.

V usage is TRBV5-4 and J usage is TRBJ2-3; D not resolved. The CDR3 is 14 amino acids. Germline V gene data show CDR1 as SGHNT and CDR2 as YYREEE (reference sequence). The V gene lost 6 bases and the J gene lost 3 bases, with 14 bases spanning the gap. CDR3 DNA: TGTGCCAGCAATAGTGGCCTTAGGACAGATACGCAGTATTTT. Translation: CASNSGLRTDTQYF.

The chain couples TRBV2 to TRBJ1-2; no firm D call. The length of the CDR3 is 15 residues. Germline CDR1 reads SNHLY; CDR2 reads FYNNEI. The ends were cut back, 7 bases at V and 8 bases at J, with 23 bases in the middle. DNA for the CDR3: TGTGCCAGCAAGCGCTACGGAGAAGGCCGGACGGGCTACACCTTC. Translated, it gives CASKRYGEGRTGYTF.